Listed below are T cell receptor beta chains from one sample, sequenced in a study of CD4 and CD8 cells across lung adenocarcinoma regions. One entry per CDR3 protein, called by TCRdb with MiXCR from the PCR reads. The sample lists roughly 10,000 distinct CDR3 sequences, 45% to 60% occurring once. Sequenced: CD4+ T cells from the margin of a lung tumor. These receptors all stem from a male donor with lung adenocarcinoma. The CD4 and CD8 labels of this study may be unreliable. The CDR3 runs from the conserved cysteine through the conserved F or W. Clone size is stated in some rows and not others, as once, few, many or a class when expanded.

v_call: TRBV5-1; clone_size: few; cdr3_aa: CASSLKQGTETQYF
v_call: TRBV6-1; clone_size: few; cdr3_aa: CASSAHIRDEQFF
v_call: TRBV6-1; clone_size: few; cdr3_aa: CASSEQGAWQPQHF
v_call: TRBV7-6; clone_size: NA; cdr3_aa: CASSLRTSGGNEQFF
v_call: TRBV6-1; clone_size: once; cdr3_aa: CASSDGLGAKDMQYF
v_call: TRBV7-2; clone_size: NA; cdr3_aa: CASSLLKHASYEQYF
v_call: TRBV6-5; clone_size: many; cdr3_aa: CASSSNNRGSGNQPQHF
v_call: TRBV27; clone_size: NA; cdr3_aa: CASFGQAASTDALYF
v_call: TRBV6-5; clone_size: NA; cdr3_aa: CASSYGRNYGYTF
v_call: TRBV4-1; clone_size: few; cdr3_aa: CASSQDPPGGSNSPLHF
v_call: TRBV6-1; clone_size: NA; cdr3_aa: CASRTSGTDTQYF
v_call: TRBV6-1; clone_size: NA; cdr3_aa: CARGEGSGGPETQYF
v_call: TRBV27; clone_size: many; cdr3_aa: CASSLGTPYEQYF
v_call: TRBV6-1; clone_size: NA; cdr3_aa: CASRDRDNEQFF
v_call: TRBV27; clone_size: few; cdr3_aa: CASSLLNEQFF
v_call: TRBV10-3; clone_size: NA; cdr3_aa: CGRVAGQWARNTQYF
v_call: TRBV7-3; clone_size: many; cdr3_aa: CASSLDGTSTDTQYF
v_call: TRBV4-3; clone_size: few; cdr3_aa: CASSQDIVGETQYF